The next 30 T cell receptor beta chains were all read from a single sample in a study of post-analysis software for immune sequencing data. These receptors' antigens are unknown. The study, taken as a whole, reports: Elevated frequency relative to controls characterized roughly 5 TRBV segments in patients, TRBV5-6, TRBV5-1 and TRBV20-1 among them.

Unique-molecular-identifier-tagged TCR beta cDNA libraries were used. One entry per CDR3 protein results from TCRdb running MiXCR on the PCR reads. This sample yields about 820,000 distinct CDR3 sequences, of which approximately 53% are seen a single time; roughly 4.4% belongs to the top ten. The sequencing input was blood. These receptors were taken from a girl aged 5 to 17 with multiple sclerosis.

The chain uses TRBV24-1 and TRBJ2-7; D unresolved. V was trimmed by 3 bases and J by 0 bases, leaving 5 bases between them. The CDR3 has 13 amino acids. Looked up from germline, CDR1 is KGHDR and CDR2 is SFDVKD. The CDR3 loop is CATSDGSSYEQYF. The CDR3 DNA sequence: TGTGCCACCAGTGATGGCAGCTCCTACGAGCAGTACTTC.

The rearrangement links TRBV29-1 to TRBJ2-5; D not certain. The CDR3 is made up of 13 amino acids. Germline CDR1 and CDR2: SQVTM and ANQGSEA. The V end lost 6 bases, the J end lost 1 base, and 12 bases lay between the germline ends. The CDR3 nucleotides read TGCAGCGTCCGACAATGGAGCCAAGAGACCCAGTACTTC. Translating gives CSVRQWSQETQYF.

This chain joins TRBV5-1 and TRBJ2-3; D is tentatively TRBD1 or TRBD2 (5 bases each). Germline loops: CDR1 SGHRS, CDR2 YFSETQ. The ends were cut back, 4 bases at V and 1 base at J, with 22 bases in the middle. The CDR3 consists of 18 residues. The CDR3 region is CASSINPRGGGGTDTQYF. In DNA, the CDR3 is TGCGCCAGCAGCATAAACCCCCGTGGTGGGGGAGGCACAGATACGCAGTATTTT.

Only a few counts were recorded for this clonotype. In DNA form, the CDR3 reads TGCAGTGCTAGAGATCAGACGCCTACTTCCTACAATGAGCAGTTCTTC. It yields the protein CSARDQTPTSYNEQFF. This sequence joins TRBV20-1 and TRBJ2-1; D is unclear. V was cut by 0 bases and J by 1 base, with 13 bases left in between. CDR1 DFQATT and CDR2 SNEGSKA come from the germline V gene (reference sequence). This CDR3 has 16 residues.

This clonotype was seen only a few times. The chain uses TRBV20-1 and TRBJ2-4, with TRBD1 matching 9 bases. The J call may be mistaken, given a closer DNA end match to TRBJ2-7. Per the germline V gene, CDR1 is DFQATT and CDR2 is SNEGSKA (reference sequence). The CDR3 runs 16 residues. This CDR3 is CSASPIGQGTSYEQYF. The CDR3 bases are TGCAGTGCTAGCCCTATCGGACAGGGGACTTCTTACGAGCAGTACTTC.

The gene calls are TRBV29-1 and TRBJ2-3, with 12 nucleotides matching TRBD2. The V and J ends lost 4 bases and 2 bases, in that order; junction bases with no gene match: 4. Germline CDR1 is SQVTM and CDR2 is ANQGSEA. This CDR3 is 15 amino acids long. The DNA of the CDR3 is TGCAGCGTTGGGAGACTAGCGGGGGCCACAGATACGCAGTATTTT. As protein: CSVGRLAGATDTQYF.

The chain has TRBV12-3 or TRBV12-4 and TRBJ1-2; D may be TRBD1 (6 bases). With 2 bases removed from V and 8 bases from J, the gap between germline ends came to 18 bases. This CDR3 comprises 15 residues. CDR3 region: CASSLNPLGAWGYTF. In nucleotides, the CDR3 is TGTGCCAGCAGTTTAAACCCCTTGGGGGCCTGGGGCTACACCTTC.

The chain uses TRBV27 and TRBJ1-1, with 7 bases lining up with TRBD1. The trim removed 0 bases at V and 10 bases at J, leaving 5 bases unmatched. CDR3 size: 13 residues. The germline gives CDR1 MNHEY, CDR2 SMNVEV (reference sequence). The CDR3 bases are TGTGCCAGCAGTTTATCGGACAGGAATGGAGCTTTCTTT. This translates into CASSLSDRNGAFF.

Details on this clonotype: A much bigger clone sits one base away, suggesting this may be a read error. CDR3 residues: CASTQGQGSYNEQFF. In nucleotides, the CDR3 is TGTGCCAGCACCCAGGGACAGGGCTCCTACAATGAGCAGTTCTTC. V gene TRBV12-3 or TRBV12-4 combines with J gene TRBJ2-1, with TRBD1 matching 9 bases. V shed 7 bases, J shed 0 bases, and the junction held 4 bases outside the gene matches. The CDR3 runs 15 residues.

The rearrangement uses TRBV27 and TRBJ1-5, with 8 bases fitting TRBD1. The V gene's germline CDR1 is MNHEY and CDR2 SMNVEV (reference sequence). The CDR3 is 12 residues long. Trimming removed 10 bases from V and 4 bases from J; junction bases left unmatched: 3. The CDR3 protein is CATQGANQPQHF. In DNA, the CDR3 is TGTGCCACCCAGGGGGCGAATCAGCCCCAGCATTTT.

In this sample, this clonotype turned up a few times. The chain joins TRBV2 to TRBJ2-5; TRBD2 agrees at 14 bases. CDR3 length equals 16 residues. The V segment lost 6 bases and the J segment 3 bases; nucleotides outside the gene matches: 6. CDR1 is SNHLY and CDR2 is FYNNEI in the germline V gene. The CDR3 DNA is TGTGCCAGCAGACTACCGGGACTAGCGGGAGAAGAGACCCAGTACTTC. Its translation: CASRLPGLAGEETQYF.

The chain couples TRBV6-2 or TRBV6-3 to TRBJ2-6; TRBD1 agrees at 11 bases. V shed 6 bases and J 2 bases; nucleotides not matched to a gene: 9. The CDR3 contains 18 residues. Germline V gives CDR1 MNHEY, CDR2 SVGEGT. The CDR3 loop reads CASRRIGQGAPGANVLTF. The CDR3 bases are TGTGCCAGCAGGAGAATCGGACAGGGGGCGCCTGGGGCCAACGTCCTGACTTTC.

This chain's CDR3 is CASRSPGTSVFNEQFF. The DNA for the CDR3 is TGTGCCAGCAGATCCCCCGGGACTAGCGTCTTCAATGAGCAGTTCTTC. The chain recombines TRBV12-3 or TRBV12-4 with TRBJ2-1, with 10 bases fitting TRBD2. There are 16 residues in the CDR3. V lost 6 bases and J lost 6; bases outside the gene matches: 11.

This rearrangement joins TRBV5-7 to TRBJ2-4, with a tentative D call TRBD2 (5 bases). The J call is in doubt because the DNA end fits TRBJ2-7 better. TRBV5-7 is assigned to the ORF class and has an uncertain function. The CDR3 is made up of 15 amino acids. Here the CDR3 reads CASSLRPRGRNEQYF. The CDR3 bases are TGTGCCAGCAGCTTGCGCCCGCGAGGGAGAAACGAGCAGTACTTC.

This sequence joins TRBV11-2 and TRBJ2-1; 14 bases line up with TRBD2. This CDR3 is 17 amino acids long. The germline V gene encodes CDR1 SGHAT and CDR2 FQNNGV. V was pared by 5 bases and J by 10 bases, with 13 bases of the junction left unmatched. CDR3 nucleotide sequence: TGTGCCAGCAGCCGGAGGGGGACTAGCGGGAGTAGAGAGGAGCAGTTCTTC. It translates to CASSRRGTSGSREEQFF.

This clonotype was detected a few times. J is TRBJ2-7 and V is TRBV12-3 or TRBV12-4; 11 bases are shared with TRBD1. Losses at the gene ends were 6 bases for V and 4 bases for J; bases not matched to a gene: 5. The CDR3 sequence is 14 residues long. CDR3 nucleotides: TGTGCCAGCAGCCGGGACAGGGGGTTTTACGAGCAGTACTTC. Protein sequence: CASSRDRGFYEQYF.

The chain recombines TRBV2 with TRBJ2-7, with 10 bases fitting TRBD2. V lost 1 base, J lost 1 base, and 1 base stayed unmatched. The CDR3 loop spans 15 amino acids. Germline CDR1 and CDR2: SNHLY and FYNNEI. This CDR3 is CASSEELAGSYEQYF. Here the CDR3 DNA reads TGTGCCAGCAGTGAAGAACTAGCGGGGTCCTACGAGCAGTACTTC. Supplemented by reference TRBV2 and TRBJ2-7, the full variable domain reads EPEVTQTPSHQVTQMGQEVILRCVPISNHLYFYWYRQILGQKVEFLVSFYNNEISEKSEIFDDQFSVERPDGSNFTLKIRSTKLEDSAMYFCASSEELAGSYEQYFGPGTRLTVT.

The gene calls are TRBV29-1 and TRBJ1-2; tentatively, D is TRBD1 (6 bases). Trimming took off 7 bases at V and 0 bases at J, with 12 bases between the two ends. Germline values: CDR1 SQVTM, CDR2 ANQGSEA. This CDR3 spans 13 amino acids. As DNA, the CDR3 is TGCAGCGCCGGACAGAGTGCTAACTATGGCTACACCTTC. This codes for CSAGQSANYGYTF.

This clonotype was seen a few times. This chain links TRBV12-3 or TRBV12-4 with TRBJ2-7, with D perhaps TRBD1 (5 bases). Trimming pared 5 bases from V and 0 bases from J, leaving 11 bases between. There are 14 residues in the CDR3. CDR3 coding DNA: TGTGCCAGCAGTGCCACAGGTGGCTCCTACGAGCAGTACTTC. This translates into CASSATGGSYEQYF.

The genes are TRBV9 and TRBJ2-7; D tentatively fits TRBD1 or TRBD2 (5 bases each). This CDR3 contains 15 residues. V was pared by 3 bases and J by 2 bases, with 15 bases between. Germline values: CDR1 SGDLS, CDR2 YYNGEE. CDR3 residues: CASSATGTAAYEQYF. The CDR3 region has the DNA TGTGCCAGCAGCGCGACCGGGACGGCAGCCTACGAGCAGTACTTC.

This chain connects TRBV5-1 to TRBJ2-1; D is possibly TRBD2 (6 bases). The ends were cut back, 2 bases at V and 7 bases at J, with 13 bases in the middle. Germline values: CDR1 SGHRS, CDR2 YFSETQ. CDR3 length: 14 residues. CDR3 sequence reads: CASSFGGIGNEQFF. For the CDR3, the DNA is TGCGCCAGCAGCTTTGGGGGGATCGGAAATGAGCAGTTCTTC. The full variable domain, rest sourced from reference TRBV5-1 and TRBJ2-1, is KAGVTQTPRYLIKTRGQQVTLSCSPISGHRSVSWYQQTPGQGLQFLFEYFSETQRNKGNFPGRFSGRQFSNSRSEMNVSTLELGDSALYLCASSFGGIGNEQFFGPGTRLTVL.

V and J are TRBV20-1 and TRBJ1-6; the D is unclear. The germline CDR1 and CDR2 sequences are DFQATT and SNEGSKA (reference sequence). The CDR3 has 15 residues. V shed 0 bases and J shed 9 bases, with 15 bases lying between them. CDR3: CSARDPAVEVSPLHF. In nucleotides, the CDR3 is TGCAGTGCTAGAGACCCAGCGGTCGAAGTTTCACCCCTCCACTTT.

The chain links TRBV10-3 to TRBJ2-3, with 8 positions matching TRBD2. CDR1 is ENHRY, CDR2 SYGVKD, per germline. The CDR3 has 15 residues. Trimming at V came to 4 bases and at J to 5 bases, leaving 8 bases not matched to a gene. CDR3 sequence reads: CAISVEREFGDTQYF. The CDR3 region has the DNA TGTGCCATCAGTGTTGAGCGGGAGTTCGGAGATACGCAGTATTTT.

This sequence joins TRBV10-3 and TRBJ2-1, with 8 bases that match TRBD2. With V trimmed by 6 bases and J by 3 bases, 7 bases remained unmatched. The CDR3 is made up of 15 amino acids. CDR1 and CDR2 from the germline V gene are ENHRY and SYGVKD. The CDR3 region has the DNA TGTGCCATCAGGGGCACCAGCGGGGGCTACAATGAGCAGTTCTTC. Protein: CAIRGTSGGYNEQFF.

V gene TRBV5-1 combines with J gene TRBJ2-1; 7 nucleotides align to TRBD1. V lost 4 bases to trimming and J lost 3 bases; unmatched junction nucleotides: 10. Germline V gives CDR1 SGHRS, CDR2 YFSETQ. This CDR3 has 16 residues. The CDR3 region has the DNA TGCGCCAGCAGCCAGACCCAGGGGGTCATCTACAATGAGCAGTTCTTC. Amino acid sequence: CASSQTQGVIYNEQFF.

Points on this clonotype: The final CDR3 position lacks the conserved phenylalanine or tryptophan, pointing to a likely read error. V gene TRBV29-1 combines with J gene TRBJ2-1; 7 bases map to TRBD2. The CDR3 sequence is 18 residues long. CDR1 and CDR2 (germline): SQVTM, ANQGSEA. V lost 0 bases, J lost 4 bases, and 15 bases stayed unmatched. The chain's CDR3 is CSVEDKAASGLAYNEQFC. DNA of the CDR3: TGCAGCGTTGAAGATAAGGCGGCTAGCGGACTCGCTTACAATGAGCAGTTCTGC.

Notes on this clonotype: Since the CDR3 does not end with the conserved phenylalanine or tryptophan, this likely comes from a read error. J is TRBJ2-4 and V is TRBV5-1; 7 nucleotides line up with TRBD2. From germline, CDR1 is SGHRS and CDR2 YFSETQ. The CDR3 runs 17 residues. Trimming at V came to 2 bases and at J to 0 bases, leaving 8 bases not matched to a gene. CDR3 DNA sequence: TGCGCCAGCAGCTTAGCGGGATCGGGTGGAGCCAAAAACATTCAGTACTGC. Translation: CASSLAGSGGAKNIQYC.

This clonotype was seen only once. The chain uses TRBV7-2 and TRBJ2-5; D is uncertain. Deletions cut 5 bases from V and 3 bases from J, with 10 bases between. Germline values: CDR1 SGHTA, CDR2 FQGNSA. This CDR3 region has 13 residues. DNA for the CDR3: TGTGCCAGCAGCAAGGGCCAAAAAGAGACCCAGTACTTC. Protein: CASSKGQKETQYF.

The CDR3 nucleotides read TGTGCCAGCAGCTTGGCACAGGCCAATCAGCCCCAGCATTTT. Translation: CASSLAQANQPQHF. This chain links TRBV5-5 with TRBJ1-5, with D possibly being TRBD1 (5 bases). Germline loops: CDR1 SGHKS, CDR2 YYEKEE (reference sequence). The CDR3 is 14 amino acids. The germline V and J ends were trimmed by 0 bases and 3 bases, with 7 bases remaining between them.

The rearrangement joins TRBV6-5 to TRBJ2-7; the match to TRBD1 covers 8 bases. Germline lookup yields CDR1 MNHEY and CDR2 SVGAGI. Losses at the gene ends were 0 bases for V and 5 bases for J; bases not matched to a gene: 12. CDR3 size: 17 residues. CDR3 loop: CASSYSWTGNSVDEQYF. The CDR3 DNA follows: TGTGCCAGCAGTTACTCGTGGACAGGGAACTCCGTAGACGAGCAGTACTTC.